The present T cell receptor beta chain was sequenced within a study of cytomegalovirus exposure and HLA in healthy donors. V shed 0 bases and J shed 4 bases, with 12 bases lying between them. Looked up from germline, CDR1 is LNHDA and CDR2 is SQIVND (reference sequence). The CDR3 is 15 amino acids. Both 60 Vbeta primers and 13 Jbeta primers went into the PCR. Here immunoSEQ multiplex PCR was the method, and the copy in TCRdb shows in-frame clones only, minus some. The sample lists some 98,000 clones; about 85% were seen once. The TCR sequence derives from a female donor in good health and CMV-seropositive. The sample taken for sequencing was PBMCs. The rearrangement uses TRBV19 and TRBJ1-1; a possible D gene is TRBD1 (5 bases). CDR3 protein: CASSIDPGGGTEAFF. CDR3 in DNA: TGTGCCAGTAGTATAGATCCCGGGGGTGGCACTGAAGCTTTCTTT. The whole variable domain, remainder taken from reference TRBV19 and TRBJ1-1, is DGGITQSPKYLFRKEGQNVTLSCEQNLNHDAMYWYRQDPGQGLRLIYYSQIVNDFQKGDIAEGYSVSREKKESFPLTVTSAQKNPTAFYLCASSIDPGGGTEAFFGQGTRLTVV.